A selection of T cell receptor beta chains follows, all from one sample in a study of T cells after yellow fever vaccination. TCRdb independently ran MiXCR on the 5' RACE reads; one entry per CDR3 protein. The sample contains around 550,000 distinct CDR3 sequences, 15% to 20% of which appear only once. The material was PBMCs, obtained 15 days after the yellow fever booster vaccination. These receptors were taken from a man younger than 40 who received the YFV17D yellow fever vaccine. Each CDR3 is given with its conserved first and last residue. A D gene is named only where the DNA matches it firmly. Size tells how often a clone was seen (once, few, many) or the class of an expanded clone, and some rows leave it out.

CDR3 length: 16
V gene: TRBV9
J gene: TRBJ2-3
D gene: TRBD2
clone size: NA
CDR3 DNA: TGTGCCAGCAGCGTATCTAGCGGGAGGGCCCCAGATACGCAGTATTTT
CDR3 protein: CASSVSSGRAPDTQYF

CDR3 length: 16
V gene: TRBV9
J gene: TRBJ2-1
D gene: NA
clone size: few
CDR3 DNA: TGTGCCAGCAGCGTAGATCGCCGGTTCGGCTACAATGAGCAGTTCTTC
CDR3 protein: CASSVDRRFGYNEQFF

CDR3 length: 14
V gene: TRBV12-2
J gene: TRBJ1-1
D gene: NA
clone size: NA
CDR3 DNA: TGTGCAAGTCGCCCGACAGGGTGGAACACTGAAGCTTTCTTT
CDR3 protein: CASRPTGWNTEAFF

CDR3 length: 13
V gene: TRBV6-2/TRBV6-3
J gene: TRBJ2-1
D gene: NA
clone size: NA
CDR3 DNA: TGTGCCAGCAGTTATGGACGGATCAATGAGCAGTTCTTC
CDR3 protein: CASSYGRINEQFF

CDR3 length: 11
V gene: TRBV20-1
J gene: TRBJ2-3
D gene: NA
clone size: NA
CDR3 DNA: TGCGGAAGGGCCGACGGAGATACGCAGTATTTT
CDR3 protein: CGRADGDTQYF

CDR3 length: 14
V gene: TRBV5-1
J gene: TRBJ2-7
D gene: NA
clone size: few
CDR3 DNA: TGCGCCAGCAGCTCGGCCGGCCCCTTTTACGAGCAGTACTTC
CDR3 protein: CASSSAGPFYEQYF

CDR3 length: 15
V gene: TRBV18
J gene: TRBJ1-1
D gene: TRBD1
clone size: NA
CDR3 DNA: TGTGCCAGCTCACCGGGACAGGCGACGAACACTGAAGCTTTCTTT
CDR3 protein: CASSPGQATNTEAFF

CDR3 length: 14
V gene: TRBV7-3
J gene: TRBJ2-1
D gene: NA
clone size: NA
CDR3 DNA: TGTGCCAGCAGCTTATCAGGTCGCGAAGCTGAGCAGTTCTTC
CDR3 protein: CASSLSGREAEQFF

CDR3 length: 11
V gene: TRBV11-3
J gene: TRBJ2-3
D gene: NA
clone size: NA
CDR3 DNA: TGTGCCAGCAGCTGCCGGAGGACGCAGTATTTT
CDR3 protein: CASSCRRTQYF

CDR3 length: 16
V gene: TRBV2
J gene: TRBJ2-7
D gene: TRBD1
clone size: few
CDR3 DNA: TGTGCCAGCGTCTCGACCGGGACAGGGGGAACCTACGAGCAGTACTTC
CDR3 protein: CASVSTGTGGTYEQYF

CDR3 length: 14
V gene: TRBV5-1
J gene: TRBJ2-7
D gene: NA
clone size: once
CDR3 DNA: TGCGCCAGCAGCTTGGTCGTGGGCGAATACGAGCAGTACTTC
CDR3 protein: CASSLVVGEYEQYF

CDR3 length: 18
V gene: TRBV11-1
J gene: TRBJ1-5
D gene: NA
clone size: NA
CDR3 DNA: TGTGCCAGCAGCTTCTACGGAGAACAGGGCATCGGCAATCAGCCCCAGCATTTT
CDR3 protein: CASSFYGEQGIGNQPQHF

CDR3 length: 13
V gene: TRBV29-1
J gene: TRBJ2-5
D gene: TRBD2
clone size: few
CDR3 DNA: TGCAGCGTTGGGACTAGCGGGACGGAGACCCAGTACTTC
CDR3 protein: CSVGTSGTETQYF

CDR3 length: 14
V gene: TRBV5-8
J gene: TRBJ2-3
D gene: NA
clone size: few
CDR3 DNA: TGTGCCAGCAGCTTTAAGTTCAGCACAGATACGCAGTATTTT
CDR3 protein: CASSFKFSTDTQYF

CDR3 length: 12
V gene: TRBV7-2
J gene: TRBJ2-1
D gene: NA
clone size: NA
CDR3 DNA: TGTGCCAGCAGCTTAGACGTTGGGACTCAGTTCTTC
CDR3 protein: CASSLDVGTQFF